The rows below give T cell receptor beta chains drawn from one sample of a study of blood T cell repertoires in COVID-19. Produced via immunoSEQ multiplex PCR; TCRdb's table is partial and in-frame only. Among about 210,000 clones, almost 85% were seen once, and the ten largest hold less than 6.5%. Sequencing was done on a sample of peripheral blood. All receptors come from a middle-aged man with COVID-19, enrolled during active disease. Each CDR3 is given with its conserved first and last residue. D genes are given only for firm matches. Only part of the rows carry a size: once, few, many, or a class if the clone is expanded.

J gene	D gene	V gene	clone size	CDR3 protein	CDR3 DNA
TRBJ2-3	.	TRBV9	.	CASSVRRDTDTQYF	TGTGCCAGCAGCGTCCGGCGGGATACAGATACGCAGTATTTT
TRBJ2-5	TRBD1	TRBV24-1	.	CATSEPPGQGGKTQYF	TGTGCCACCAGTGAACCCCCGGGACAGGGTGGGAAGACCCAGTACTTC
TRBJ2-7	.	TRBV10-2	few	CASMEFYEQYF	TGCGCCAGCATGGAGTTCTACGAGCAGTACTTC
TRBJ2-7	TRBD1	TRBV6-5	.	CASSRDRGSYEQYF	TGTGCCAGCAGCCGGGACAGGGGCTCCTACGAGCAGTACTTC
TRBJ2-7	.	TRBV2	few	CASSEMERQSLIF	TGTGCCAGCAGTGAAATGGAGAGACAGTCGTTAATCTTC
TRBJ2-5	.	TRBV18	.	CASSPSGLETQYF	TGTGCCAGCTCACCATCCGGGTTAGAGACCCAGTACTTC
TRBJ2-2	.	TRBV19	few	CASMRGGNTGELFF	TGTGCCAGTATGAGGGGAGGGAACACCGGGGAGCTGTTTTTT
TRBJ2-3	.	TRBV5-1	.	CASSLAGGPSTDTQYF	TGCGCCAGCAGCTTGGCAGGGGGGCCTAGCACAGATACGCAGTATTTT
TRBJ1-4	TRBD1	TRBV7-2	.	CASSLGGRGEKLFF	TGTGCCAGCAGCTTAGGGGGCAGGGGGGAAAAACTGTTTTTT
TRBJ1-2	TRBD1	TRBV5-6	.	CASSLDRGWSSGYTF	TGTGCCAGCAGCTTGGACAGGGGTTGGTCGAGTGGCTACACCTTC
TRBJ2-1	.	TRBV6-2/TRBV6-3	.	CASSYVQGIEQFF	TGTGCCAGCAGTTACGTGCAGGGGATTGAGCAGTTCTTC
TRBJ2-7	TRBD1	TRBV4-1	once	CASSQAGTGPYEQYF	TGCGCCAGCAGCCAAGCAGGGACAGGGCCCTACGAGCAGTACTTC
TRBJ2-1	TRBD2	TRBV19	.	CASSRRTSGGSYNEQFF	TGTGCCAGTAGTAGAAGGACTAGCGGGGGTTCCTACAATGAGCAGTTCTTC
TRBJ1-1	.	TRBV7-3	.	CASSSVHREFTEAFF	TGTGCCAGCAGCTCGGTGCACAGGGAATTCACTGAAGCTTTCTTT
TRBJ1-5	TRBD1	TRBV19	.	CASSKTGGGQPQHF	TGTGCCAGTAGCAAGACAGGGGGCGGTCAGCCCCAGCATTTT
TRBJ1-3	.	TRBV9	once	CASSVSIGVSSGNTIYF	TGTGCCAGCAGCGTATCGATCGGAGTTAGCTCTGGAAACACCATATATTTT
TRBJ2-1	TRBD1	TRBV4-1	.	CASSQPDRGPYNEQFF	TGCGCCAGCAGCCAACCGGACAGGGGCCCCTACAATGAGCAGTTCTTC
TRBJ2-7	TRBD1	TRBV3-1/TRBV3-2	once	CASSLGTGVPYEQYF	TGTGCCAGCAGCCTTGGGACAGGGGTTCCCTACGAGCAGTACTTC
TRBJ2-1	TRBD2	TRBV7-9	few	CASSPPALAGPTYNEQFF	TGTGCCAGCAGCCCCCCTGCCTTAGCGGGACCAACCTACAATGAGCAGTTCTTC
TRBJ1-2	TRBD1	TRBV2	.	CASSEGDRGSHGYTF	TGTGCCAGCAGTGAAGGGGACAGGGGAAGCCATGGCTACACCTTC
TRBJ1-5	.	TRBV24-1	.	CATSDHGGNQPQHF	TGTGCCACCAGTGATCACGGGGGCAATCAGCCCCAGCATTTT
TRBJ2-7	.	TRBV2	.	CASSEALSLPSYEQYF	TGTGCCAGCAGTGAAGCGCTTAGTCTACCCTCCTACGAGCAGTACTTC
TRBJ1-2	.	TRBV5-1	.	CASSPARTNYGYTF	TGCGCCAGCAGCCCTGCCAGGACTAACTATGGCTACACCTTC
TRBJ1-6	TRBD1	TRBV2	.	CASRTGDGNSPLHF	TGTGCCAGCAGAACAGGGGATGGCAATTCACCCCTCCACTTT
TRBJ2-4	.	TRBV7-3	once	CASSTTVLDIQYF	TGTGCCAGCAGCACCACCGTTTTAGATATTCAGTACTTC
TRBJ2-7	.	TRBV28	few	CASSLSTYEQYF	TGTGCCAGCAGTTTATCCACCTACGAGCAGTACTTC
TRBJ1-1	TRBD1	TRBV7-9	.	CASSLYTGVNTEAFF	TGTGCCAGCAGCTTATATACAGGGGTAAACACTGAAGCTTTCTTT